This T cell receptor beta chain was retrieved from a study of CD8 T cells in Susac syndrome. CD8+ and CD4+ blood T cells underwent TCR beta sequencing. Negative isolation yielded the CD8+ and CD4+ T cells, while FACS enriched the TEMRA cells. V was trimmed by 3 bases and J by 4 bases, leaving 7 bases between them. The CDR3 length is 12 residues. CDR1 is MNHEY, CDR2 SVGEGT, per germline. RNA, at about 0.45 to 1 ug, was reverse transcribed with random hexamers. TCRdb re-called the immunoSEQ multiplex PCR reads with MiXCR, one entry per CDR3 protein. The table shows roughly 330,000 distinct CDR3 sequences, with 92% occurring only once.

The chain has TRBV6-2 or TRBV6-3 and TRBJ2-7; D possibly corresponds to TRBD1 (6 bases). The sample consisted of CD4+ T cells from PBMCs. This sequence originates from a human donor with multiple sclerosis. The CDR3 loop reads CASSYTGYEQYF. The CDR3 bases are TGTGCCAGCAGTTATACAGGGTACGAGCAGTACTTC.